These T cell receptor beta chains were read from a single sample in a study of T cell responses to AZD1222 COVID-19 vaccine. Assay used: immunoSEQ multiplex PCR; TCRdb lists only in-frame clones, some missing. The sample holds 55,000 to 65,000 clones; about 91% are singletons and the top ten take roughly 6.1%. The sequencing here drew on peripheral blood, taken 28 days after the second AZD1222 dose. The origin of the receptors is an adult who received the AZD1222 COVID-19 vaccine. The conserved cysteine and the conserved F or W are not part of the CDR3 here. Each record gives: CDR3 protein, clone size, V gene, J gene. Part of the rows lack a size; the others show once, few, many or a class for expanded clones.

AWSAGHEKLF	NA	TRBV30	TRBJ1-4
ASSLRQSSDTQY	NA	TRBV11-1	TRBJ2-3
SARPLGEQF	once	TRBV20-1	TRBJ2-1
ASKLAGGTQETQY	NA	TRBV6-5	TRBJ2-5
ASSPTAATQY	NA	TRBV7-9	TRBJ2-5
ASSRQGGDTEAF	NA	TRBV5-1	TRBJ1-1
ATLQGPHTDTQY	NA	TRBV19	TRBJ2-3
ASSLEVAGGLASTDTQY	NA	TRBV5-1	TRBJ2-3
ASSELALRGNQPQH	NA	TRBV2	TRBJ1-5
ASTAFGTGFRNEQF	NA	TRBV27	TRBJ2-1
ASRDATNEKLF	NA	TRBV27	TRBJ1-4
ATTDRSSYNSPLH	NA	TRBV27	TRBJ1-6
ASSLAVGGQGSSGNTIY	NA	TRBV7-6	TRBJ1-3
ASSTQARTGELF	NA	TRBV19	TRBJ2-2
AISDPPSGYEQY	NA	TRBV10-3	TRBJ2-7